This paragraph reports one T cell receptor (beta chain). PCR employed 60 Vbeta and 13 Jbeta primers. The repertoire was sequenced with immunoSEQ multiplex PCR; TCRdb's copy has only in-frame clones and lacks some. The sample records some 85,000 clones, about four fifths being singletons. Germline lookup yields CDR1 LNHDA and CDR2 SQIVND (reference sequence). CDR3 length: 13 amino acids. The V and J ends lost 10 bases and 2 bases respectively, with 13 bases between them. This sample was included in a study of cytomegalovirus exposure and HLA in healthy donors. The V and J genes are TRBV19 and TRBJ2-3; D is undetermined. Sequenced: PBMCs. This TCR was recovered from a man aged 18 to 35 in good health and CMV-seronegative. The DNA of the CDR3 is TGTGCCACTCGCAGGATCCTCACAGATACGCAGTATTTT. It encodes CATRRILTDTQYF.